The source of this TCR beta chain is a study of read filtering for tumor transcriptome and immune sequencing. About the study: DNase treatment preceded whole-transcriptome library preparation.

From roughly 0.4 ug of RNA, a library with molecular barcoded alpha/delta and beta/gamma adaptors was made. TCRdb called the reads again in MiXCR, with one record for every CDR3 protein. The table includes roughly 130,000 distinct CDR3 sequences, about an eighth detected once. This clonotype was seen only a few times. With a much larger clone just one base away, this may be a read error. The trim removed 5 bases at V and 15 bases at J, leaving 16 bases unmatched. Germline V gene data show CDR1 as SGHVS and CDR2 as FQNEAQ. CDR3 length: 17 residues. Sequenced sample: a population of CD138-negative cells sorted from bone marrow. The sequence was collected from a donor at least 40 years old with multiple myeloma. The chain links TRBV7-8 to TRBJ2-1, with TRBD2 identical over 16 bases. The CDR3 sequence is CASSPSPGTSGGAIWFF. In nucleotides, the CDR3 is TGTGCCAGCAGCCCAAGTCCCGGGACTAGCGGGGGGGCCATTTGGTTCTTC. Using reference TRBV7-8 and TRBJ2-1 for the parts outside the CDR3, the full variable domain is GAGVSQSPRYKVAKRGQDVALRCDPISGHVSLFWYQQALGQGPEFLTYFQNEAQLDKSGLPSDRFFAERPEGSVSTLKIQRTQQEDSAVYLCASSPSPGTSGGAIWFFGPGTRLTVL.